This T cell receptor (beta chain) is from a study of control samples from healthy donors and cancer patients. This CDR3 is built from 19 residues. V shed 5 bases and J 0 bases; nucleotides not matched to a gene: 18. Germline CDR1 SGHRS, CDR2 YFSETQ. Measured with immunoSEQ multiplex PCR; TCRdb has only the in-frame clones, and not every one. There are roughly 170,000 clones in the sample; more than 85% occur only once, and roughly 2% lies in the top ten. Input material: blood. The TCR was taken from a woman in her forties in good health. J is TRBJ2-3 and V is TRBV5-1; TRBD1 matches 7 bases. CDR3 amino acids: CASSSDPGIDRASTDTQYF. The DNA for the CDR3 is TGCGCCAGCAGTTCTGACCCTGGGATAGACAGGGCCAGCACAGATACGCAGTATTTT.